This entry lists 9 T cell receptor beta chains sequenced from one sample in a study of lymphopenia after photon versus proton radiotherapy. The protocol was immunoSEQ multiplex PCR, while the TCRdb copy is restricted to in-frame clones and leaves out a portion. The table has about 42,000 clones, about 83% seen once. The sample here was peripheral blood, taken from a patient treated with proton-based radiotherapy. The receptors here all came from a woman in her sixties or seventies with pancreatic cancer.

The V call is TRBV19, the J call TRBJ1-5, with D possibly being TRBD1 (5 bases). Between the trimmed V and J ends, which lost 1 base and 8 bases, there was a span of 15 bases. The CDR3 sequence is 15 residues long. CDR1 and CDR2 (germline): LNHDA, SQIVND (reference sequence). The CDR3 sequence is CASSIGSGSEKPQHF. CDR3 coding DNA: TGTGCCAGTAGTATAGGGTCAGGGAGTGAGAAGCCCCAGCATTTT.

The CDR3 spells CASSLGGGNSEKLFF. DNA for the CDR3: TGTGCCAGCAGCTTAGGTGGCGGAAATAGTGAAAAACTGTTTTTT. V is TRBV7-2 and J is TRBJ1-4; D unresolved. Per germline, CDR1 SGHTA and CDR2 FQGNSA. Trimming shortened V by 1 base and J by 7 bases, and 13 bases separated the two germline ends. This CDR3 comprises 15 residues. The whole variable domain, remainder taken from reference TRBV7-2 and TRBJ1-4, is GAGVSQSPSNKVTEKGKDVELRCDPISGHTALYWYRQSLGQGLEFLIYFQGNSAPDKSGLPSDRFSAERTGGSVSTLTIQRTQQEDSAVYLCASSLGGGNSEKLFFGSGTQLSVL.

V and J are TRBV6-1 and TRBJ2-5; D is undetermined. TRBJ2-7 matches the DNA end more closely, so the J call is doubtful. The CDR3 extends over 15 amino acids. Germline CDR1 MNHNS, CDR2 SASEGT. DNA of the CDR3: TGTGCCAGCAGTGACCTGTCCCGTGGGGCCTACGAGCAGTACTTC. The encoded protein is CASSDLSRGAYEQYF.

The chain combines TRBV28 with TRBJ2-7; 8 bases agree with TRBD1. The CDR3 runs to 14 residues. The germline gives CDR1 MDHEN, CDR2 SYDVKM. The ends lost 11 bases at V and 5 bases at J; junction bases unmatched: 14. For the CDR3, the DNA is TGTGCCGAAGCAGCAGGGGGCGCTTCCCACGAGCAGTACTTC. Translation gives CAEAAGGASHEQYF.

This clone was counted a few times. V gene TRBV10-3 combines with J gene TRBJ2-5; TRBD1 might be the D (6 bases). The germline V gene encodes CDR1 ENHRY and CDR2 SYGVKD. V shed 9 bases and J shed 2 bases, with 10 bases lying between them. This CDR3 spans 12 amino acids. Here the CDR3 reads CAMKDSQETQYF. The CDR3 DNA sequence: TGTGCCATGAAGGACAGTCAAGAGACCCAGTACTTC.

The chain uses TRBV5-4 and TRBJ2-5; D uncertain. The CDR3 covers 14 residues. Germline V CDR1 and CDR2: SGHNT, YYREEE (reference sequence). Trimming took off 4 bases at V and 1 base at J, with 11 bases between the two ends. CDR3 sequence (DNA): TGTGCCAGCAGCCAACCCAATATCCAAGAGACCCAGTACTTC. It translates to CASSQPNIQETQYF.

This chain links TRBV4-3 with TRBJ2-3, with D perhaps TRBD1 (5 bases). Looked up from germline, CDR1 is LGHNA and CDR2 is YSLEER. The ends were cut back, 3 bases at V and 4 bases at J, with 8 bases in the middle. This CDR3 spans 13 amino acids. CDR3 in DNA: TGCGCCAGCAGCCAGCAGGGCTCAGATACGCAGTATTTT. Protein product: CASSQQGSDTQYF.

The rearrangement uses TRBV28 and TRBJ2-1, with TRBD2 matching over 9 bases. Germline CDR1 MDHEN, CDR2 SYDVKM. The CDR3 sequence is 15 residues long. V lost 4 bases, J lost 11 bases, and 12 bases stayed unmatched. The CDR3 bases are TGTGCCAGCAGTTCTCCGGGACTAGCTGAGGGAAAGCAGTTCTTC. It is translated as CASSSPGLAEGKQFF.

V gene TRBV30 combines with J gene TRBJ2-5; 7 nucleotides match TRBD1. Germline CDR1 reads GTSNPN; CDR2 reads SVGIG (reference sequence). The CDR3 loop spans 13 amino acids. V dropped 4 bases and J dropped 5; count of bases not matched to a gene: 7. In nucleotides, the CDR3 is TGTGCCTGGATGACAGGGCCAGGGGAGACCCAGTACTTC. Protein product: CAWMTGPGETQYF.